This entry lists 12 T cell receptor beta chains sequenced from one sample in a study of T cells in localized non-small cell lung cancer. The protocol was immunoSEQ multiplex PCR, while the TCRdb copy is restricted to in-frame clones and leaves out a portion. Seen here are a few thousand clones, 24% observed once, and the top ten hold 5% to 5.5%. The sequencing used lung tumor tissue, collected before any cancer treatment. The receptors originated from a female donor over 55 with stage I lung adenocarcinoma.

The chain recombines TRBV5-1 with TRBJ2-1, with 8 bases matching TRBD1. Per germline, CDR1 SGHRS and CDR2 YFSETQ. Trimming cost V 7 bases and J 5 bases; bases outside gene matches: 8. The CDR3 extends over 14 amino acids. The CDR3 DNA is TGCGCCAGCTCCGTACAGGGGGTCAACAATGAGCAGTTCTTC. Protein: CASSVQGVNNEQFF.

This CDR3 reads CASSPRPTFRHNEQFF. CDR3 nucleotides: TGTGCCAGCAGCCCCCGTCCAACTTTCCGACACAATGAGCAGTTCTTC. The chain carries TRBV9 and TRBJ2-1, with D unresolved. The V end lost 4 bases, the J end lost 5 bases, and 19 bases lay between the germline ends. This CDR3 comprises 16 residues. The germline CDR1 and CDR2 sequences are SGDLS and YYNGEE.

The genes are TRBV6-8 and TRBJ2-7, with TRBD2 identical over 7 bases. The junction had 11 bases not matched to a gene; V was cut back by 6 bases and J by 6 bases. The CDR3 contains 14 residues. Germline assignment: CDR1 MNHGY and CDR2 SAAAGT. CDR3 DNA: TGTGCCAGCAGCCAGCAAAGGGCTAGCGGCGAGCAGTACTTC. Translated, it gives CASSQQRASGEQYF.

By share of the sample, this clone is medium-sized. This chain links TRBV11-3 with TRBJ1-1, with TRBD1 matching 8 bases. J was trimmed by 3 bases and V by 5 bases; bases with no gene match: 8. The CDR3 is 15 amino acids. Germline V gene lookup returns CDR1 SGHNT and CDR2 YENEEA. The CDR3 sequence is CASSPRQGTDTEAFF. In DNA form, the CDR3 reads TGTGCCAGCAGCCCTAGACAGGGGACGGACACTGAAGCTTTCTTT.

This chain joins TRBV19 and TRBJ1-6, with unresolved D. V dropped 3 bases and J dropped 2 bases, with 8 bases sitting between them. The germline V gene encodes CDR1 LNHDA and CDR2 SQIVND (reference sequence). The CDR3 runs to 15 residues. CDR3 DNA sequence: TGTGCCAGTAGTATCAGGCAGACCTATAATTCACCCCTCCACTTT. Translated: CASSIRQTYNSPLHF. Drawing the rest from reference TRBV19 and TRBJ1-6, the complete variable domain is DGGITQSPKYLFRKEGQNVTLSCEQNLNHDAMYWYRQDPGQGLRLIYYSQIVNDFQKGDIAEGYSVSREKKESFPLTVTSAQKNPTAFYLCASSIRQTYNSPLHFGNGTRLTVT.

CDR3 sequence reads: CASSQSGEGACNQPQHF. The CDR3 coding sequence is TGCGCCAGCAGTCAATCTGGGGAGGGGGCTTGCAATCAGCCCCAGCATTTT. This chain connects TRBV23-1 to TRBJ1-5, with 7 positions matching TRBD1. TRBV23-1 belongs to the ORF category, with a function that is uncertain. CDR3 length: 17 residues. Trimming at V came to 0 bases and at J to 2 bases, leaving 7 bases not matched to a gene.

The CDR3 coding sequence is TGCGCCAGCAGCTTGGGACTGGGACCGCTCGAAGCTTTCTTT. It encodes CASSLGLGPLEAFF. This sequence joins TRBV5-1 and TRBJ1-1; tentatively, D is TRBD1 (5 bases). Trimming took 0 bases from V and 8 from J, leaving 14 bases between them. The CDR3 is 14 residues long. Germline-derived CDR1 and CDR2 are SGHRS and YFSETQ. Complete variable domain (other parts from reference TRBV5-1 and TRBJ1-1): KAGVTQTPRYLIKTRGQQVTLSCSPISGHRSVSWYQQTPGQGLQFLFEYFSETQRNKGNFPGRFSGRQFSNSRSEMNVSTLELGDSALYLCASSLGLGPLEAFFGQGTRLTVV.

This clone was observed a few times. The genes are TRBV11-3 and TRBJ2-2, with 10 bases fitting TRBD2. Losses at the gene ends were 2 bases for V and 0 bases for J; bases not matched to a gene: 6. Per germline, CDR1 SGHNT and CDR2 YENEEA. The CDR3 totals 18 residues. CDR3 coding DNA: TGTGCCAGCAGCTTAAAGGGACTAGCGCAAACGAACACCGGGGAGCTGTTTTTT. The encoded protein is CASSLKGLAQTNTGELFF. The entire variable domain, with the rest obtained from reference TRBV11-3 and TRBJ2-2, is as follows: EAGVVQSPRYKIIEKKQPVAFWCNPISGHNTLYWYLQNLGQGPELLIRYENEEAVDDSQLPKDRFSAERLKGVDSTLKIQPAELGDSAVYLCASSLKGLAQTNTGELFFGEGSRLTVL.

This rearrangement joins TRBV6-8 to TRBJ2-1; 13 nucleotides agree with TRBD2. With 0 bases clipped from V and 9 bases from J, the junction kept 17 bases outside the gene matches. There are 20 residues in the CDR3. Germline V gene lookup returns CDR1 MNHGY and CDR2 SAAAGT. For the CDR3, the DNA is TGTGCCAGCAGTTACTCTTACGGCGGACCGGGACTAGCGGGGTCGGCTGAGCAGTTCTTC. Translation gives CASSYSYGGPGLAGSAEQFF.

This chain links TRBV28 with TRBJ2-1; perhaps D is TRBD1 or TRBD2 (6 bases each). V was clipped by 8 bases and J by 10 bases, with 21 bases between them. This CDR3 region has 14 residues. Germline CDR1 reads MDHEN; CDR2 reads SYDVKM. The CDR3 loop reads CASEEGGRDREQFF. The DNA of the CDR3 is TGTGCCAGCGAAGAAGGGGGGCGGGATCGCGAGCAGTTCTTC.

This clone was counted between two and nine times. The chain employs TRBV9 and TRBJ1-1, with TRBD1 as a possible D gene (5 bases). With 4 bases removed from V and 4 bases from J, the gap between germline ends came to 11 bases. In germline, CDR1 is SGDLS, CDR2 YYNGEE. The CDR3 runs 13 residues. CDR3 DNA: TGTGCCAGCAGCACCGGGACCGGCACTGAAGCTTTCTTT. Encoded protein: CASSTGTGTEAFF.

CDR3: CASSQTSGVGDTQYF. The CDR3 DNA reads TGCGCCAGCAGCCAGACTAGCGGGGTTGGAGATACGCAGTATTTT. This rearrangement joins TRBV10-2 to TRBJ2-3; TRBD2 matches 11 bases. The CDR3 spans 15 residues. Trimming removed 6 bases from V and 5 bases from J; junction bases left unmatched: 7. Germline CDR1 is WSHSY and CDR2 is SAAADI.